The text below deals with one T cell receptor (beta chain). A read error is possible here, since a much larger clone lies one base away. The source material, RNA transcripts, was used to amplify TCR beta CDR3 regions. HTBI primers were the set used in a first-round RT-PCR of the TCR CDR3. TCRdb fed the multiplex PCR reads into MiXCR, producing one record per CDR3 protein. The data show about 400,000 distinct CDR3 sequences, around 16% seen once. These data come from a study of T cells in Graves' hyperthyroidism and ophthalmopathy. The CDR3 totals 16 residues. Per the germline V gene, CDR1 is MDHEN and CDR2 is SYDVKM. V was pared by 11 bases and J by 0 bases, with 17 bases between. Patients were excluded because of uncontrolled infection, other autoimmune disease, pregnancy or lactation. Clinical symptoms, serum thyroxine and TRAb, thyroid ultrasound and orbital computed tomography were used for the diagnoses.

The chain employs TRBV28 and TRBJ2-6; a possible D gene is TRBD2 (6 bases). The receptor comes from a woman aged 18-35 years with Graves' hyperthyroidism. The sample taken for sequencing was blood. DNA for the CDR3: TGTGCCGGCAATCGGGGGTTCCGCTCTGGGGCCAACGTCCTGACTTTC. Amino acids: CAGNRGFRSGANVLTF. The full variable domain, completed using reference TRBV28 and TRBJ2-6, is DVKVTQSSRYLVKRTGEKVFLECVQDMDHENMFWYRQDPGLGLRLIYFSYDVKMKEKGDIPEGYSVSREKKERFSLILESASTNQTSMYLCAGNRGFRSGANVLTFGAGSRLTVL.